This TCR beta chain came from a study of blood T cell repertoires in COVID-19. In the study overall: Sample material is recorded as cDNA or gDNA derived from T cells, B-cell-depleted T cells, or PBMCs.

Two negative PCRs, clearance, or symptom resolution characterized the recovered Cohort 3 donors. The CDR3 contains 17 residues. Germline CDR1 is WSHSY and CDR2 is SAAADI. J gave up 9 bases and V 2 bases, and 11 bases lay outside the gene matches. Libraries were prepared by immunoSEQ multiplex PCR; TCRdb keeps only in-frame clonotypes and omits some of them. The sample holds around 270,000 clones, approximately 85% seen once. The TCR was taken from a woman in her 30s who had recovered from COVID-19. Sequenced sample: PBMCs or T cells enriched from blood (not recorded which). V gene TRBV10-2 combines with J gene TRBJ2-1; 12 bases align to TRBD2. Here the CDR3 reads CASSELALAGGQGEQFF. CDR3 bases: TGCGCCAGCAGTGAGCTGGCCCTAGCGGGAGGGCAGGGTGAGCAGTTCTTC.